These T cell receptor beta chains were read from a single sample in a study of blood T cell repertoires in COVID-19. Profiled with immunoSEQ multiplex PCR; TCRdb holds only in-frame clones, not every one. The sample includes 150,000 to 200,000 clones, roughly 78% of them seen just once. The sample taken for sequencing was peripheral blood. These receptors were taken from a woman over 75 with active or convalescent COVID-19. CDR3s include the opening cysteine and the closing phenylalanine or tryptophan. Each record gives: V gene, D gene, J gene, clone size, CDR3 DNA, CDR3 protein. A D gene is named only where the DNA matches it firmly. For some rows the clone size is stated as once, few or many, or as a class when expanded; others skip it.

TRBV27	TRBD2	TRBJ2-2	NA	TGTGCCAGCAGTCTCCGCCAACTAGCGGGGCGACGCGGGGAGCTGTTTTTT	CASSLRQLAGRRGELFF
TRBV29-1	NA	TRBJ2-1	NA	TGCAGCGTTGTCCTGGCGGGGATCTACAATGAGCAGTTCTTC	CSVVLAGIYNEQFF
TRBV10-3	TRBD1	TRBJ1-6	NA	TGTGCCATCAGGCGGGACAGCCTGGATTCACCCCTCCACTTT	CAIRRDSLDSPLHF
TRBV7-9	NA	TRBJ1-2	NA	TGTGCCAGCAGCCCTCGGGGTAACTATGGCTACACCTTC	CASSPRGNYGYTF
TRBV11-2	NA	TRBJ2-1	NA	TGTGCCAGCAGCCCCCTGGTAAGGGGGGGTGAGCAGTTCTTC	CASSPLVRGGEQFF
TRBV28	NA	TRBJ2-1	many	TGTGCCAGCACTTGGGGGGTACCGAAATACAATGAGCAGTTCTTC	CASTWGVPKYNEQFF
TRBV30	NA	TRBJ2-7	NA	TGTGCCTGGAGTTGGGAGGCCTACGAGCAGTACTTC	CAWSWEAYEQYF
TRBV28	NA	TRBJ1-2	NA	TGTGCCAGCAGTTTATATACAGGGAACTATGGCTACACCTTC	CASSLYTGNYGYTF
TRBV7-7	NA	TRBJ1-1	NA	TGTGCCAGCAGCCTACTACAGGGCACTGAAGCTTTCTTT	CASSLLQGTEAFF
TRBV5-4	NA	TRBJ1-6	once	TGTGCCAGCAGCTTCGAGGTCCTAAATTCACCCCTCCACTTT	CASSFEVLNSPLHF
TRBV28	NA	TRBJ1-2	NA	TGTGCCAGCCAAACCCAGGGCGGTGGCTACACCTTC	CASQTQGGGYTF
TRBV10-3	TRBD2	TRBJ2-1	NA	TGTGCCATCAGTGAGTCTCGCCTAGCGGGGGGGCGGTCCTACAATGAGCAGTTCTTC	CAISESRLAGGRSYNEQFF
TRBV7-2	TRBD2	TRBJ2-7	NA	TGTGCCAGCAGCTTAGGTGGCGGGGGGTACTCCTACGAGCAGTACTTC	CASSLGGGGYSYEQYF
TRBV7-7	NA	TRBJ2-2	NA	TGTGCTAGCAGCTCTACCCCTAGCGCCGGGGAGCTGTTTTTT	CASSSTPSAGELFF
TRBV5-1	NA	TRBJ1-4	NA	TGCGCCAGCAGCCCCGGGGGGCCTAATGAAAAACTGTTTTTT	CASSPGGPNEKLFF
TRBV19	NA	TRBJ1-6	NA	TGTGCCAGTAGTATAGGGGTTGAGGTGGCTAATTCACCCCTCCACTTT	CASSIGVEVANSPLHF
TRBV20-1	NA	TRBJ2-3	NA	TGCAGTGCTAGTCACAGCCCTAGCACAGATACGCAGTATTTT	CSASHSPSTDTQYF
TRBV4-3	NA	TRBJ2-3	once	TGCGCCAGCAGCCAAGATCGGACACACCGGGATACGCAGTATTTT	CASSQDRTHRDTQYF
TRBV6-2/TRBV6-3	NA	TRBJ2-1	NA	TGTGCCAGCAGTTATCAAGTTTCCTCGCGAAATGAGCAGTTCTTC	CASSYQVSSRNEQFF
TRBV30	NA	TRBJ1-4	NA	TGTGCCTGGAGCGGGTGGCCGAGTGAAAAACTGTTTTTT	CAWSGWPSEKLFF
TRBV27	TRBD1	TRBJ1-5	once	TGTGCCAGCAGATCGGAAGCCGGGACAGGTCGCAATCAGCCCCAGCATTTT	CASRSEAGTGRNQPQHF
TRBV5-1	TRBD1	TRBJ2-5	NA	TGCGCCAGCAGCTTAGGGACAGGGGGTAGTGGGAGCCAAGAGACCCAGTACTTC	CASSLGTGGSGSQETQYF
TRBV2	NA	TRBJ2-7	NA	TGTGCCAGCAGTGACTTCGGGGGTACCTACGAGCAGTACTTC	CASSDFGGTYEQYF
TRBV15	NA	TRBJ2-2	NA	TGTGCCACCACCAAAAGCCATAGACTGAACACCGGGGAGCTGTTTTTT	CATTKSHRLNTGELFF
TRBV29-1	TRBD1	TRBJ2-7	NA	TGCAGCGTAGCTAAGAGGACAGGGGGCTACGAGCAGTACTTC	CSVAKRTGGYEQYF
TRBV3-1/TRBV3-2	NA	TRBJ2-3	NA	TGTGCCAGCAGCCGATCGGACTTAAGCACAGATACGCAGTATTTT	CASSRSDLSTDTQYF
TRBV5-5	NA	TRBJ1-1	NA	TGTGCCAGCAGCTTGGCCACAGGGCACACTGAAGCTTTCTTT	CASSLATGHTEAFF
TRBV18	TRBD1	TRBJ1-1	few	TGTGCCAGCTCACCAGTGCAGGGGGTGGCTGAAGCTTTCTTT	CASSPVQGVAEAFF
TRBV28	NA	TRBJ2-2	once	TGTGCCAGCAGTGTCAGGACCGGGGAGCTGTTTTTT	CASSVRTGELFF
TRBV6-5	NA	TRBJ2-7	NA	TGTGCCAGCAGGGGTACAGGGCTCAGCTCCTACGAGCAGTACTTC	CASRGTGLSSYEQYF
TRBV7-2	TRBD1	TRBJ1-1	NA	TGTGCCAGCAGCTTCTGGACAGGGGGCACTGAAGCTTTCTTT	CASSFWTGGTEAFF
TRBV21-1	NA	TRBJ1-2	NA	TGTGCCAGCAGCAAAAATGGCCATTGGGAGGACAGGGGGCAATGTGGCTACACCTTC	CASSKNGHWEDRGQCGYTF
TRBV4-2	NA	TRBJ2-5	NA	TGTGCCAGCAGCCAAGAGGGCAGAAGTAGACAAGAGACCCAGTACTTC	CASSQEGRSRQETQYF
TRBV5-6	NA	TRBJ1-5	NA	TGTGCCAGCAGCTGGAGCGGCAATCAGCCCCAGCATTTT	CASSWSGNQPQHF
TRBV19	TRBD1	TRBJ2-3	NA	TGTGCCAGTAGTAGGGGACAGCCGAGCACAGATACGCAGTATTTT	CASSRGQPSTDTQYF